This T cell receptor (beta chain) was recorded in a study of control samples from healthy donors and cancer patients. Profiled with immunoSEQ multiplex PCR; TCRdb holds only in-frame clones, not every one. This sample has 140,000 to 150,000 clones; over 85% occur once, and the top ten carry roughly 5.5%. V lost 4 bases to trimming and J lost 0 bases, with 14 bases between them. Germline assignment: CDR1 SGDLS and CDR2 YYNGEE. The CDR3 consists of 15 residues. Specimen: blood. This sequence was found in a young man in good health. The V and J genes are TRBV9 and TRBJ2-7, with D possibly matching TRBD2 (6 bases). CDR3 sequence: CASSPGDGDSYEQYF. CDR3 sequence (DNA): TGTGCCAGCAGCCCGGGGGACGGCGACTCCTACGAGCAGTACTTC.